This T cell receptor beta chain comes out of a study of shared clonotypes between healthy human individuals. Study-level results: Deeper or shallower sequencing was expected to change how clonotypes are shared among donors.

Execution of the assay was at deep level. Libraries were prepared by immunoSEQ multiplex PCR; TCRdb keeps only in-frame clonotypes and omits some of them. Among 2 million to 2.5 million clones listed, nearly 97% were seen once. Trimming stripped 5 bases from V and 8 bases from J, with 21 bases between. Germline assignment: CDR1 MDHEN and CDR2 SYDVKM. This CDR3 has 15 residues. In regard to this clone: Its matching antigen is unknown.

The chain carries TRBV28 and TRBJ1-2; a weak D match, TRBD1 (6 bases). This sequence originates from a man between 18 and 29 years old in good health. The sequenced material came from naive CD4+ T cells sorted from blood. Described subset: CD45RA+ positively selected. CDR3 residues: CASSRPDRPLHGYTF. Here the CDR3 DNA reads TGTGCCAGCAGTCGCCCAGACAGGCCTTTACACGGCTACACCTTC.